The 8 T cell receptor beta chains listed next were all sequenced from one sample in a study of T-cell memory formation after mild COVID-19. TCRdb re-analysed the 5' RACE reads in MiXCR, keeping a single row per CDR3 protein. The sample gives 150,000 to 200,000 distinct CDR3 sequences, around 30% of which show up once; around 12% is in the top ten. Specimen: PBMCs or a T cell subset sorted from them (not recorded which). All receptors come from an adult woman who had mild COVID-19 (a few samples of this study predate the infection). Cell type and time point are not known.

The gene calls are TRBV5-1 and TRBJ2-5; perhaps TRBD1 as D (5 bases). The CDR3 is 16 residues long. Germline lookup yields CDR1 SGHRS and CDR2 YFSETQ. V shed 4 bases and J shed 7 bases, with 23 bases lying between them. In nucleotides, the CDR3 is TGCGCCAGCAGCCCCTCAGCCGACAGATCCGACGTGACCCAGTACTTC. This translates into CASSPSADRSDVTQYF. The entire variable domain, with the rest obtained from reference TRBV5-1 and TRBJ2-5, is as follows: KAGVTQTPRYLIKTRGQQVTLSCSPISGHRSVSWYQQTPGQGLQFLFEYFSETQRNKGNFPGRFSGRQFSNSRSEMNVSTLELGDSALYLCASSPSADRSDVTQYFGPGTRLLVL.

The chain has TRBV18 and TRBJ2-1, with TRBD1 identical over 8 bases. Trimming cost V 5 bases and J 6 bases; bases outside gene matches: 3. The germline CDR1 and CDR2 sequences are KGHSH and LQKENI. This CDR3 has 13 residues. CDR3 sequence reads: CASSYGQGNEQFF. CDR3 sequence (DNA): TGTGCCAGCTCATACGGACAGGGCAATGAGCAGTTCTTC. Using reference TRBV18 and TRBJ2-1 for the parts outside the CDR3, the full variable domain is NAGVMQNPRHLVRRRGQEARLRCSPMKGHSHVYWYRQLPEEGLKFMVYLQKENIIDESGMPKERFSAEFPKEGPSILRIQQVVRGDSAAYFCASSYGQGNEQFFGPGTRLTVL.

The CDR3: CAWSVPRDLNIQYF. DNA of the CDR3: TGTGCCTGGAGTGTACCTCGGGATTTAAACATTCAGTACTTC. This rearrangement joins TRBV30 to TRBJ2-4; TRBD2 is a possible D gene (5 bases). Per germline, CDR1 GTSNPN and CDR2 SVGIG (reference sequence). The CDR3 has 14 residues. Trimming cost V 0 bases and J 6 bases, with 12 bases left between them.

The chain links TRBV29-1 to TRBJ1-1; 8 positions agree with TRBD1. Germline values: CDR1 SQVTM, CDR2 ANQGSEA. The J segment lost 1 base and the V segment lost 7 bases, leaving 8 bases of the junction unmatched. The CDR3 sequence is 14 residues long. This CDR3 reads CSADRGKRNTEAFF. The CDR3 DNA is TGCAGCGCCGACAGGGGAAAAAGGAACACTGAAGCTTTCTTT.

This clonotype showed up many times. The chain employs TRBV19 and TRBJ2-1; a weak D match, TRBD2 (7 bases). Germline CDR1 LNHDA, CDR2 SQIVND (reference sequence). The CDR3 runs to 14 residues. V gave up 3 bases and J gave up 6 bases, with 12 bases separating them. CDR3 in amino acids: CASSIGGLANEQFF. Here the CDR3 DNA reads TGTGCCAGTAGTATCGGGGGGCTAGCCAATGAGCAGTTCTTC.

This CDR3 is CAIRRLAGGITDTQYF. The CDR3 DNA reads TGTGCCATCAGAAGACTAGCGGGGGGTATTACAGATACGCAGTATTTT. The chain employs TRBV27 and TRBJ2-3; 13 positions agree with TRBD2. Per germline, CDR1 MNHEY and CDR2 SMNVEV (reference sequence). V lost 10 bases, J lost 3 bases, and 10 bases stayed unmatched. The CDR3 is 16 amino acids.

This sequence joins TRBV7-9 and TRBJ2-5; 10 bases line up with TRBD2. Per the germline V gene, CDR1 is SEHNR and CDR2 is FQNEAQ (reference sequence). J gave up 4 bases and V 5 bases, and 4 bases lay outside the gene matches. The CDR3 loop spans 14 amino acids. CDR3 nucleotide sequence: TGTGCCAGCAGCCCCCTAGCGGGAGCAGAGACCCAGTACTTC. Residues: CASSPLAGAETQYF. The full variable domain, with the rest looked up from reference TRBV7-9 and TRBJ2-5, is DTGVSQNPRHKITKRGQNVTFRCDPISEHNRLYWYRQTLGQGPEFLTYFQNEAQLEKSRLLSDRFSAERPKGSFSTLEIQRTEQGDSAMYLCASSPLAGAETQYFGPGTRLLVL.

This clonotype was found a few times. This chain joins TRBV9 and TRBJ2-1; 9 nucleotides align to TRBD2. The CDR3 totals 15 residues. J gave up 7 bases and V 0 bases, and 5 bases lay outside the gene matches. Looked up from germline, CDR1 is SGDLS and CDR2 is YYNGEE. The CDR3 here is CASSVGSGRTNEQFF. The CDR3 DNA reads as TGTGCCAGCAGCGTAGGGAGCGGGAGGACGAATGAGCAGTTCTTC. Full variable domain (rest looked up from reference TRBV9 and TRBJ2-1): DSGVTQTPKHLITATGQRVTLRCSPRSGDLSVYWYQQSLDQGLQFLIQYYNGEERAKGNILERFSAQQFPDLHSELNLSSLELGDSALYFCASSVGSGRTNEQFFGPGTRLTVL.